The 17 T cell receptor beta chains reported below all come from one sample, sequenced in a study of PD-L1 blockade in urothelial cancer. Time point described: pretreatment peripheral blood. Sequencing used immunoSEQ multiplex PCR; TCRdb keeps in-frame clones, though not all of them. The repertoire holds some 56,000 clones, with less than 90% as singletons. The sequenced sample was PBMCs, obtained around atezolizumab (anti-PD-L1) treatment. The origin of the receptors is a man between 65 and 85 years old with urothelial cancer.

The chain carries TRBV28 and TRBJ2-5; possibly TRBD2 for D (6 bases). Germline V CDR1 and CDR2: MDHEN, SYDVKM. CDR3 length: 15 amino acids. Trimming cost V 3 bases and J 1 base, with 12 bases left between them. The DNA of the CDR3 is TGTGCCAGCAGTTTTGGGTCGGGAGTCCAAGAGACCCAGTACTTC. Its protein product is CASSFGSGVQETQYF.

The V and J genes are TRBV4-1 and TRBJ1-4; a possible D gene is TRBD1 (6 bases). CDR3 length: 15 amino acids. V shed 2 bases and J shed 1 base, with 8 bases lying between them. CDR1 is MGHRA and CDR2 is YSYEKL in the germline V gene. CDR3: CASSQSGVTNEKLFF. DNA for the CDR3: TGCGCCAGCAGCCAATCAGGGGTAACTAATGAAAAACTGTTTTTT.

The V call is TRBV4-1, the J call TRBJ1-1; D might be TRBD1 (5 bases). Germline loops: CDR1 MGHRA, CDR2 YSYEKL. Trimming took 1 base from V and 8 from J, leaving 5 bases between them. The CDR3 totals 11 residues. CDR3 amino acids: CASSQGGEAFF. The CDR3 nucleotides read TGCGCCAGCAGCCAAGGGGGCGAAGCTTTCTTT.

This chain joins TRBV2 and TRBJ1-1; 12 nucleotides align to TRBD1. The germline CDR1 and CDR2 sequences are SNHLY and FYNNEI. The CDR3 has 17 residues. V shed 6 bases and J 4 bases; nucleotides not matched to a gene: 12. Here the CDR3 reads CASSAALGTGGVTEAFF. The CDR3 DNA sequence: TGTGCCAGCAGCGCAGCCCTCGGGACAGGGGGCGTCACTGAAGCTTTCTTT.

The V gene is TRBV29-1, the J gene TRBJ2-3; TRBD2 aligns across 7 bases. Germline V CDR1 and CDR2: SQVTM, ANQGSEA. Unmatched junction bases numbered 20, after V lost 6 bases and J lost 14 bases. The CDR3 consists of 14 residues. DNA of the CDR3: TGCAGCGTCCGGTTAGCGGGTAGCAGCAGATACGCGTATTTT. It yields the protein CSVRLAGSSRYAYF.

This clone was detected ten times or more. The chain combines TRBV6-1 with TRBJ2-1, with 7 bases matching TRBD2. V shed 2 bases, J shed 1 base, and the junction held 2 bases outside the gene matches. Germline loops: CDR1 MNHNS, CDR2 SASEGT. The CDR3 is 15 amino acids. The CDR3 here is CASSEQAGSYNEQFF. CDR3 bases: TGTGCCAGCAGTGAACAAGCGGGGTCCTACAATGAGCAGTTCTTC.

The genes are TRBV4-1 and TRBJ1-1; a possible D gene is TRBD1 (5 bases). Trimming stripped 0 bases from V and 3 bases from J, with 14 bases between. The germline V gene has CDR1 MGHRA and CDR2 YSYEKL. This CDR3 spans 16 amino acids. CDR3 nucleotides: TGCGCCAGCAGCCAAGACAGGGTAGTTGTCGACACTGAAGCTTTCTTT. It translates to CASSQDRVVVDTEAFF.

The rearrangement joins TRBV19 to TRBJ2-2; weak D call: TRBD2 (5 bases). V was clipped by 4 bases and J by 4 bases, with 7 bases between them. CDR1 is LNHDA and CDR2 is SQIVND in the germline V gene (reference sequence). This CDR3 contains 13 residues. Here the CDR3 reads CASSRLRTGELFF. The CDR3, as DNA: TGTGCCAGTAGTAGACTACGCACCGGGGAGCTGTTTTTT.

The CDR3 reads CASSVGGSLNQPQHF. Written as DNA, the CDR3 is TGTGCCAGCAGCGTAGGAGGGTCCCTCAATCAGCCCCAGCATTTT. The V call is TRBV9, the J call TRBJ1-5; no reliable D call. Germline V CDR1 and CDR2: SGDLS, YYNGEE. The ends were cut back, 0 bases at V and 3 bases at J, with 10 bases in the middle. The CDR3 has 15 amino acids.

The rearrangement joins TRBV4-1 to TRBJ1-1; 8 bases align to TRBD1. Germline loops: CDR1 MGHRA, CDR2 YSYEKL. The length of the CDR3 is 16 residues. J was trimmed by 4 bases and V by 1 base; bases with no gene match: 8. In DNA, the CDR3 is TGCGCCAGCAGCCAAGTTTCTCAGGGGGCCCGCACTGAAGCTTTCTTT. This codes for CASSQVSQGARTEAFF.

This clone was picked up one time. The chain combines TRBV11-2 with TRBJ1-3, with D tentatively TRBD1 (5 bases). The CDR3 contains 16 residues. Trimming took off 5 bases at V and 4 bases at J, with 18 bases between the two ends. Germline CDR1 and CDR2: SGHAT and FQNNGV. CDR3 nucleotides: TGTGCCAGCAGCCCCGGGGGGGGTGTAGGAGGAAACACCATATATTTT. It codes for CASSPGGGVGGNTIYF.

The rearrangement links TRBV7-3 to TRBJ2-2; D gene ambiguous. The germline V and J ends were trimmed by 0 bases and 6 bases, with 5 bases remaining between them. CDR1 is SGHTA, CDR2 FQGTGA, per germline. The CDR3 is 13 amino acids. This CDR3 is CASSLTSSGELFF. CDR3 coding DNA: TGTGCCAGCAGCTTAACGTCATCCGGGGAGCTGTTTTTT.

The chain is built from TRBV5-5 and TRBJ2-2; D is ambiguous. V lost 1 base to trimming and J lost 5 bases, with 6 bases between them. The CDR3 length is 13 residues. Germline loops: CDR1 SGHKS, CDR2 YYEKEE (reference sequence). CDR3 residues: CASSLKETGELFF. CDR3 sequence (DNA): TGTGCCAGCAGCTTGAAGGAGACCGGGGAGCTGTTTTTT. Full variable domain (missing parts from reference TRBV5-5 and TRBJ2-2): DAGVTQSPTHLIKTRGQQVTLRCSPISGHKSVSWYQQVLGQGPQFIFQYYEKEERGRGNFPDRFSARQFPNYSSELNVNALLLGDSALYLCASSLKETGELFFGEGSRLTVL.

This rearrangement joins TRBV10-3 to TRBJ1-1; D may be TRBD1 (6 bases). The V end was cut by 6 bases, the J end by 0 bases, with 14 bases between. Per the germline V gene, CDR1 is ENHRY and CDR2 is SYGVKD. This CDR3 has 15 amino acids. CDR3: CAIRMDRNMNTEAFF. The CDR3 DNA reads as TGTGCCATCAGGATGGACAGAAACATGAACACTGAAGCTTTCTTT.

The genes are TRBV30 and TRBJ2-7; 10 bases agree with TRBD2. Germline V gene sequence: CDR1 GTSNPN, CDR2 SVGIG (reference sequence). CDR3 length: 14 residues. V gave up 4 bases and J gave up 0 bases; unmatched junction bases: 3. The CDR3 region has the DNA TGTGCCTGGACTATAGCGGGAGGCTCCTACGAGCAGTACTTC. Its translation: CAWTIAGGSYEQYF.

The chain combines TRBV19 with TRBJ2-6, with no clear D. CDR1 LNHDA and CDR2 SQIVND come from the germline V gene (reference sequence). The CDR3 extends over 14 amino acids. Trimming left V 7 bases short and J 2 bases short, with 9 bases between. CDR3 sequence reads: CASNEAAGANVLTF. As DNA, the CDR3 is TGTGCCAGTAACGAGGCAGCTGGGGCCAACGTCCTGACTTTC.

The chain carries TRBV2 and TRBJ2-6, with 7 positions matching TRBD1. Germline V gives CDR1 SNHLY, CDR2 FYNNEI. Trimming cost V 6 bases and J 4 bases; bases outside gene matches: 6. This CDR3 contains 15 residues. CDR3 DNA: TGTGCCAGCAGAGACGGGACAGTAGGGGCCAACGTCCTGACTTTC. It specifies CASRDGTVGANVLTF.